This TCR beta chain emerged from a study of regulatory T cells in long-lasting Graves disease. General study findings and limits: TRBV28 was favored in persistent disease, as were TRBJ1-2 and TRBJ2-5. The study found persistent patients shared more public clonotypes (around 2,500) than new patients (roughly 880).

Arm-PCR of CDR3 regions and iRepertoire HTBI primers were used to build TCR beta libraries. TCRdb re-called the multiplex PCR reads with MiXCR, one entry per CDR3 protein. Among 420,000 or so distinct CDR3 sequences listed, around 24% were seen once. This sample's time point: persistent/refractory GD, antithyroid drugs over 5 years with positive TRAb. RNA from PBMCs was the source of the TCR library. From each patient, around 9 milliliters of peripheral blood was drawn and collected into an EDTA anticoagulant tube. This clonotype was observed many times. The antigen is not known. Germline CDR1 SNHLY, CDR2 FYNNEI. The CDR3 contains 14 residues. V was trimmed by 4 bases and J by 6 bases, leaving 15 bases between them.

The clonotype was recovered from a female donor with Graves disease. V is TRBV2 and J is TRBJ1-2; D possibly corresponds to TRBD1 (5 bases). Sequences were derived from peripheral blood mononuclear cells (PBMCs), sampled when the disease was refractory, from a patient treated with antithyroid drugs. The CDR3 DNA is TGTGCCAGCAGTGGAGGGGAAGGGCGGAATGGCTACACCTTC. Its translation: CASSGGEGRNGYTF.